This paragraph covers one T cell receptor (beta chain) sequence. The antigen remains unidentified. The table came from immunoSEQ multiplex PCR; TCRdb's copy has only in-frame clones and leaves some out. The sample lists tens of thousands of clones; over 85% were seen once. These data originate in a study of T cells in localized non-small cell lung cancer. Overall study findings and caveats: Elevated circulating T cell density in blood was associated with longer overall survival. Adjacent lung tissue had a median about 60 of the top 100 clones found in the tumor. As only one tumor region underwent sequencing, heterogeneity remains possible. Highest T cell clonality was seen in uninvolved adjacent lung, surpassing that measured in tumor.

V gave up 4 bases and J gave up 0 bases, with 20 bases separating them. The CDR3 is 18 amino acids. The V gene's germline CDR1 is WSHSY and CDR2 SAAADI. The sequences come from peripheral blood, collected before any cancer treatment. V usage is TRBV10-2 and J usage is TRBJ2-3; D possibly corresponds to TRBD1 (6 bases). The receptor was isolated from a man between 35 and 75 years old with stage I squamous cell lung carcinoma. CDR3 nucleotide sequence: TGCGCCAGCAGTGGACCACACCGTAAACAGGGTAGCACAGATACGCAGTATTTT. Protein sequence: CASSGPHRKQGSTDTQYF.